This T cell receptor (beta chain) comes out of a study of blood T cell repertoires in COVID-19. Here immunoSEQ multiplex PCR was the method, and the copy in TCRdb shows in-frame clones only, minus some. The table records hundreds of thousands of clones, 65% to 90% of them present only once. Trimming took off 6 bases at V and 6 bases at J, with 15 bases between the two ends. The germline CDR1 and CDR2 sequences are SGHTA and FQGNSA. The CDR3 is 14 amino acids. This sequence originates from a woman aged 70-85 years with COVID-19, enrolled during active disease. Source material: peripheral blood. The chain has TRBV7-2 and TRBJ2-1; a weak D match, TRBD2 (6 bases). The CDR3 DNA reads TGTGCCAGCAGTTGGGACTGGCGGTCCAATGAGCAGTTCTTC. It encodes CASSWDWRSNEQFF.